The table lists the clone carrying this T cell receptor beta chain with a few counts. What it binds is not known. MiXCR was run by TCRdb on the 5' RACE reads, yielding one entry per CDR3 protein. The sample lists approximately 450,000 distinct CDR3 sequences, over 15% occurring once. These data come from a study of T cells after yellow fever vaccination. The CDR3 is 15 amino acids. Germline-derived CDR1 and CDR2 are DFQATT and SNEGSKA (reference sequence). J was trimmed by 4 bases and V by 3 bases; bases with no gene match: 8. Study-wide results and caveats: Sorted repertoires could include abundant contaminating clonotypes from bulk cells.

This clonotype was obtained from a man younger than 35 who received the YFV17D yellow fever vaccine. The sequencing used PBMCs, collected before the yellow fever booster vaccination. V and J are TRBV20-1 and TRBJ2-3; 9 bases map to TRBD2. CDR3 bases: TGCAGTGCTAGCCTCGGGGCGGGGGGGCCAGATACGCAGTATTTT. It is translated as CSASLGAGGPDTQYF.